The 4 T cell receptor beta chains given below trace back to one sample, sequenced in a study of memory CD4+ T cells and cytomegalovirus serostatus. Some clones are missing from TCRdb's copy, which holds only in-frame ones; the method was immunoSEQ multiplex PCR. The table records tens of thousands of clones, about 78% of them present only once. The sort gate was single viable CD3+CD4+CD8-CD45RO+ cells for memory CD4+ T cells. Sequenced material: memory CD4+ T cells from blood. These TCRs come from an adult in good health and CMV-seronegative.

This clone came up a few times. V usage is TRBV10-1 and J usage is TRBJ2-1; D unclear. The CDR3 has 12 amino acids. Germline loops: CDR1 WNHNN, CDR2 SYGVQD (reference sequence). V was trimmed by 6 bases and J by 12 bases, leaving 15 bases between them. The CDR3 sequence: CASSLSSGGQFF. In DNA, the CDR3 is TGCGCCAGCAGCCTTAGTTCGGGCGGGCAGTTCTTC.

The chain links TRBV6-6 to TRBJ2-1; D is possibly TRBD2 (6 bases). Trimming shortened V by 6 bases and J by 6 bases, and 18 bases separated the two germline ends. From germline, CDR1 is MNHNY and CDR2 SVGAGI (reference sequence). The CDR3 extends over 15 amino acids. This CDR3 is CASRTTGTGSNEQFF. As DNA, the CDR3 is TGTGCCAGCAGGACGACCGGGACTGGGTCCAATGAGCAGTTCTTC.

The CDR3, as DNA: TGTGCCAGCTCACATCCAGACTCTGGAAACACCATATATTTT. Translated: CASSHPDSGNTIYF. The chain combines TRBV18 with TRBJ1-3; no firm D call. Trimming cost V 4 bases and J 0 bases, with 7 bases left between them. Germline loops: CDR1 KGHSH, CDR2 LQKENI. The CDR3 covers 14 residues.

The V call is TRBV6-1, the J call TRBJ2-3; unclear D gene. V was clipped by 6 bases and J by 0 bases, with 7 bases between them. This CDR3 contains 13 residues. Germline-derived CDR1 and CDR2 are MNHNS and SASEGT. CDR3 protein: CASSGLSTDTQYF. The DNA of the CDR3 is TGTGCCAGCAGCGGGCTCAGCACAGATACGCAGTATTTT.